A selection of T cell receptor beta chains follows, all from one sample in a study of blood T cell repertoires in COVID-19. Assay used: immunoSEQ multiplex PCR; TCRdb lists only in-frame clones, some missing. The sample yields about 490,000 clones, 75% to 90% seen once. Sequencing was carried out using peripheral blood. All receptors come from a human donor in a cohort sampled during active COVID-19. CDR3s include the opening cysteine and the closing phenylalanine or tryptophan. The D gene is left open where the match is weak. Size tells how often a clone was seen (once, few, many) or the class of an expanded clone, and some rows leave it out.

D gene	V gene	clone size	J gene	CDR3 protein	CDR3 DNA
NA	TRBV18	NA	TRBJ1-2	CASSLRQNGYGGYTF	TGTGCCAGCTCACTCAGACAAAATGGCTATGGTGGCTACACCTTC
TRBD1	TRBV28	NA	TRBJ1-2	CASRRTGDNYGYTF	TGTGCCAGCAGGCGGACAGGTGACAACTATGGCTACACCTTC
TRBD2	TRBV3-1/TRBV3-2	NA	TRBJ2-7	CASRPSGGGPDEQYF	TGTGCCAGCAGGCCCTCCGGGGGAGGGCCCGACGAGCAGTACTTC
NA	TRBV29-1	NA	TRBJ2-3	CTGGASTDTQYF	TGCACCGGAGGGGCTAGCACAGATACGCAGTATTTT
TRBD2	TRBV7-3	once	TRBJ2-3	CASSPGAGAGGRQYF	TGTGCCAGCAGCCCAGGAGCGGGAGCTGGAGGGAGGCAGTATTTT
NA	TRBV2	once	TRBJ2-3	CATRETGFSTDTQYF	TGTGCCACCAGGGAGACAGGCTTTAGCACAGATACGCAGTATTTT
NA	TRBV1	NA	TRBJ1-5	CTSSPPGGQGGQPQHF	TGCACCAGCAGCCCTCCAGGCGGACAGGGAGGTCAGCCCCAGCATTTT
NA	TRBV12-3/TRBV12-4	NA	TRBJ2-7	CASSLNSYYEQYF	TGTGCCAGCAGTTTAAACAGCTACTACGAGCAGTACTTC
NA	TRBV5-1	few	TRBJ1-1	CASSLAGGNTEAFF	TGCGCCAGCAGCTTGGCAGGAGGGAACACTGAAGCTTTCTTT
NA	TRBV19	NA	TRBJ2-2	CASSIPGIRPGANTGELFF	TGTGCCAGTAGTATCCCAGGGATCCGTCCGGGGGCGAACACCGGGGAGCTGTTTTTT
NA	TRBV28	NA	TRBJ2-5	CASSFGQGFQETQYF	TGTGCCAGCAGTTTCGGGCAGGGCTTTCAAGAGACCCAGTACTTC
TRBD2	TRBV18	NA	TRBJ2-1	CASSRTSGASSYNEQFF	TGTGCCAGCTCACGGACTAGCGGGGCTAGCTCCTACAATGAGCAGTTCTTC
NA	TRBV11-2	NA	TRBJ2-3	CASSRIGRSTDTQYF	TGTGCCAGCAGCCGGATAGGGAGAAGCACAGATACGCAGTATTTT
NA	TRBV5-1	NA	TRBJ1-5	CASSLDGSNQPQHF	TGCGCCAGCAGCTTGGACGGGTCAAATCAGCCCCAGCATTTT
TRBD1	TRBV5-1	NA	TRBJ1-1	CASRQGEWGVPNTEAFF	TGCGCCTCTCGACAGGGGGAATGGGGTGTACCGAACACTGAAGCTTTCTTT
TRBD2	TRBV18	NA	TRBJ2-7	CASSAPGGRAYEQYF	TGTGCCAGCTCAGCCCCCGGCGGGAGGGCCTACGAGCAGTACTTC
NA	TRBV19	NA	TRBJ2-2	CASSIGRLNTGELFF	TGTGCCAGTAGTATCGGCAGGCTCAACACCGGGGAGCTGTTTTTT
TRBD2	TRBV9	NA	TRBJ2-1	CASSVSLAGKRLDEQFF	TGTGCCAGCAGCGTATCCCTAGCGGGGAAGAGGCTGGATGAGCAGTTCTTC
NA	TRBV6-5	NA	TRBJ1-5	CASSPGNWQPQHF	TGTGCCAGCAGCCCAGGGAATTGGCAGCCCCAGCATTTT
NA	TRBV12-2	once	TRBJ2-7	CASRLTLGAGRLNSYEQYF	TGTGCAAGTCGCTTAACATTAGGTGCGGGTCGCTTAAATTCCTACGAGCAGTACTTC
TRBD1	TRBV2	few	TRBJ1-1	CASYPVGQGGGTEAFF	TGTGCCAGCTATCCGGTGGGCCAGGGGGGCGGCACTGAAGCTTTCTTT
TRBD1	TRBV5-5	NA	TRBJ1-5	CASSKTGEDQPQHF	TGTGCCAGCAGCAAAACAGGGGAAGATCAGCCCCAGCATTTT
NA	TRBV6-5	NA	TRBJ2-3	CASSTTGSVGTQYF	TGTGCCAGCAGCACCACAGGGTCGGTGGGTACGCAGTATTTT
NA	TRBV11-2	NA	TRBJ1-4	CASSFDRTNEKLFF	TGTGCCAGCAGCTTTGACAGGACTAATGAAAAACTGTTTTTT
TRBD1	TRBV15	NA	TRBJ1-1	CATSRDRGQGAGTEAFF	TGTGCCACCAGCAGAGATAGGGGACAGGGGGCGGGCACTGAAGCTTTCTTT
NA	TRBV5-1	NA	TRBJ1-1	CASSTYWTDTEAFF	TGCGCCAGCAGCACCTACTGGACAGACACTGAAGCTTTCTTT
TRBD1	TRBV3-1/TRBV3-2	NA	TRBJ1-1	CASSLRRDRGRDTEAFF	TGTGCCAGCAGCCTTCGCCGGGACAGGGGGCGCGATACTGAAGCTTTCTTT
NA	TRBV4-2	NA	TRBJ1-1	CASSQRTRPRNTEAFF	TGTGCCAGCAGCCAGCGTACGAGGCCAAGGAACACTGAAGCTTTCTTT
TRBD2	TRBV7-8	NA	TRBJ2-7	CASRPGGFYEQYF	TGTGCCAGCAGACCGGGAGGGTTCTACGAGCAGTACTTC
TRBD1	TRBV5-1	NA	TRBJ1-2	CASSTTGQGPNGYTF	TGCGCCAGCAGCACCACGGGACAGGGCCCCAATGGCTACACCTTC
TRBD2	TRBV7-6	NA	TRBJ2-1	CASSPSGSSYNEQFF	TGTGCCAGCAGCCCTAGCGGGAGCTCCTACAATGAGCAGTTCTTC
NA	TRBV6-1	NA	TRBJ1-3	CASSDSGGPSGNTIYF	TGTGCCAGCAGTGATTCGGGGGGGCCCTCTGGAAACACCATATATTTT
NA	TRBV7-6	once	TRBJ2-7	CASSLIGGYEQYF	TGTGCCAGCAGCTTAATAGGAGGCTACGAGCAGTACTTC
NA	TRBV6-5	NA	TRBJ2-5	CASGRGAWYQETQYF	TGTGCCAGCGGAAGGGGCGCTTGGTACCAAGAGACCCAGTACTTC
NA	TRBV27	NA	TRBJ2-1	CASSLSRPVADEQFF	TGTGCCAGCAGTTTATCCCGTCCGGTAGCAGATGAGCAGTTCTTC
NA	TRBV5-1	NA	TRBJ1-4	CASSLASLEKLFF	TGCGCCAGCAGCTTGGCGTCCTTGGAAAAACTGTTTTTT
NA	TRBV19	NA	TRBJ2-1	CASSSGSDSSYNEQFF	TGTGCCAGTAGTAGCGGGTCGGACAGCTCCTACAATGAGCAGTTCTTC
NA	TRBV11-3	NA	TRBJ1-3	CASSPNRSSGNTIYF	TGTGCCAGCAGCCCAAACAGGAGCTCTGGAAACACCATATATTTT
NA	TRBV28	NA	TRBJ2-7	CASKLNPSHEQYF	TGTGCCAGCAAATTAAATCCCTCCCACGAGCAGTACTTC
NA	TRBV6-2/TRBV6-3	NA	TRBJ2-1	CASSGLGEEKFF	TGTGCCAGCAGTGGCTTGGGGGAGGAGAAGTTCTTC
NA	TRBV6-5	NA	TRBJ1-3	CASSPTVSRNTIYF	TGTGCCAGCAGTCCTACAGTGTCTCGAAACACCATATATTTT
TRBD1	TRBV27	NA	TRBJ1-2	CASSRQGYGYTF	TGTGCCAGCAGCAGACAGGGGTATGGCTACACCTTC
TRBD1	TRBV2	NA	TRBJ1-3	CASSEARTGSGNTIYF	TGTGCCAGCAGTGAAGCTAGGACAGGGTCAGGAAACACCATATATTTT
TRBD2	TRBV6-1	NA	TRBJ2-7	CASRGLAGTSYEQYF	TGTGCCAGCAGGGGACTAGCGGGCACCTCCTACGAGCAGTACTTC
NA	TRBV21-1	once	TRBJ2-7	CASSKACGYEQYF	TGTGCCAGCAGCAAAGCTTGCGGGTACGAGCAGTACTTC
NA	TRBV19	NA	TRBJ1-5	CASSWTANQPQHF	TGTGCCAGTAGTTGGACAGCTAATCAGCCCCAGCATTTT